These 18 T cell receptor beta chains originate from one sample sequenced in a study of control samples from healthy donors and cancer patients. Here immunoSEQ multiplex PCR was the method, and the copy in TCRdb shows in-frame clones only, minus some. The sample contains over 100,000 clones, roughly 92% of which appear only once. Sequencing was done on a sample of blood. These receptor sequences come from a man aged 18 to 30 in good health.

The CDR3 bases are TGCGCCAGCAGCTTCCCAGGGGGCGGGGAGCAGTTCTTC. Translation: CASSFPGGGEQFF. The rearrangement joins TRBV4-1 to TRBJ2-1; 8 positions match TRBD1. Losses at the gene ends were 5 bases for V and 10 bases for J; bases not matched to a gene: 7. The CDR3 is 13 residues long. From germline, CDR1 is MGHRA and CDR2 YSYEKL.

The chain joins TRBV4-2 to TRBJ1-1; 9 bases align to TRBD1. The CDR3 contains 16 residues. Germline trimming cut 0 bases from V and 4 bases from J; bases unmatched to any gene: 6. Germline values: CDR1 LGHNA, CDR2 YNFKEQ. Here the CDR3 reads CASSQEGQGMGTEAFF. For the CDR3, the DNA is TGTGCCAGCAGCCAAGAAGGACAGGGGATGGGCACTGAAGCTTTCTTT.

J is TRBJ2-1 and V is TRBV10-2; 10 positions agree with TRBD2. This CDR3 has 15 amino acids. CDR1 is WSHSY, CDR2 SAAADI, per germline. J was trimmed by 4 bases and V by 2 bases; bases with no gene match: 2. The CDR3, as DNA: TGCGCCAGCAGTGAGGAGCGGGGGGGGTACAATGAGCAGTTCTTC. It encodes CASSEERGGYNEQFF.

The V and J genes are TRBV7-7 and TRBJ2-1; 7 positions agree with TRBD1. Germline V gives CDR1 SSHAT, CDR2 FNYEAQ (reference sequence). The CDR3 is 13 residues long. V lost 3 bases to trimming and J lost 6 bases; unmatched junction nucleotides: 2. The CDR3 coding sequence is TGTGCCAGCAGCTTGACAGGGACCAATGAGCAGTTCTTC. This gives the protein CASSLTGTNEQFF. Full variable domain (missing parts from reference TRBV7-7 and TRBJ2-1): GAGVSQSPRYKVTKRGQDVTLRCDPISSHATLYWYQQALGQGPEFLTYFNYEAQPDKSGLPSDRFSAERPEGSISTLTIQRTEQRDSAMYRCASSLTGTNEQFFGPGTRLTVL.

V is TRBV7-9 and J is TRBJ2-7; 10 nucleotides match TRBD1. The CDR3 is 17 residues long. Looked up from germline, CDR1 is SEHNR and CDR2 is FQNEAQ (reference sequence). Trimming removed 3 bases from V and 4 bases from J; junction bases left unmatched: 12. The CDR3 bases are TGTGCCAGCAGCTTCCCACCTCGCCGGGACAGGGGATACGAGCAGTACTTC. This encodes CASSFPPRRDRGYEQYF. Using reference TRBV7-9 and TRBJ2-7 for the parts outside the CDR3, the full variable domain is DTGVSQNPRHKITKRGQNVTFRCDPISEHNRLYWYRQTLGQGPEFLTYFQNEAQLEKSRLLSDRFSAERPKGSFSTLEIQRTEQGDSAMYLCASSFPPRRDRGYEQYFGPGTRLTVT.

The CDR3 nucleotides read TGTGCCAGCTCCCGGGTCTCAGACGAGCAGTACTTC. This encodes CASSRVSDEQYF. The chain joins TRBV18 to TRBJ2-7; unclear D gene. Trimming shortened V by 6 bases and J by 5 bases, and 11 bases separated the two germline ends. This CDR3 has 12 residues. Germline V gene data show CDR1 as KGHSH and CDR2 as LQKENI.

V usage is TRBV6-4 and J usage is TRBJ2-2; the D gene is possibly TRBD1 (6 bases). CDR1 and CDR2 (germline): MRHNA, SNTAGT. The CDR3 loop spans 14 amino acids. The ends were cut back, 6 bases at V and 6 bases at J, with 14 bases in the middle. The CDR3 bases are TGTGCCAGCAGGACGAAACAGGGAGCCGGGGAGCTGTTTTTT. Translation: CASRTKQGAGELFF.

This clone showed up just once. The V gene is TRBV10-2, the J gene TRBJ2-2; 14 nucleotides align to TRBD2. Germline values: CDR1 WSHSY, CDR2 SAAADI. V was clipped by 6 bases and J by 7 bases; unmatched bases: 10. The CDR3 covers 17 residues. CDR3 loop: CASRASTSGGAVGELFF. The CDR3 region has the DNA TGCGCCAGCAGGGCGTCGACTAGCGGGGGGGCAGTCGGGGAGCTGTTTTTT.

The genes are TRBV7-2 and TRBJ2-7; 9 bases agree with TRBD1. CDR1 and CDR2 (germline): SGHTA, FQGNSA. CDR3 length: 15 residues. The J segment lost 5 bases and the V segment lost 5 bases, leaving 10 bases of the junction unmatched. CDR3 DNA: TGTGCCAGCAGCGTCCAACAGGGGGCATTGGACGAGCAGTACTTC. It encodes CASSVQQGALDEQYF.

This rearrangement joins TRBV2 to TRBJ2-7, with TRBD1 as a possible D gene (6 bases). The V and J ends lost 5 bases and 3 bases respectively, with 14 bases between them. This CDR3 is built from 14 residues. Germline loops: CDR1 SNHLY, CDR2 FYNNEI. CDR3 amino acids: CASSLGQTYYEQYF. In nucleotides, the CDR3 is TGTGCCAGCAGTCTCGGACAGACTTACTACGAGCAGTACTTC.

This clone was found a few times. V is TRBV7-2 and J is TRBJ2-5, with D perhaps TRBD1 (5 bases). Trimming removed 2 bases from V and 1 base from J, with 14 bases in between. CDR1 is SGHTA, CDR2 FQGNSA, per germline. CDR3 length: 16 residues. The CDR3 protein is CASSLLRTSSQETQYF. The DNA for the CDR3 is TGTGCCAGCAGCTTACTAAGGACATCCAGCCAAGAGACCCAGTACTTC.

This clone was observed a handful of times. The chain combines TRBV3-1 (or the pseudogene TRBV3-2) with TRBJ1-1; the D is unclear. This CDR3 region has 12 residues. Trimming left V 0 bases short and J 4 bases short, with 3 bases between. CDR1 and CDR2 from the germline V gene are LGHDT and YNNKEL (reference sequence). CDR3 sequence reads: CASSQESTEAFF. CDR3 nucleotide sequence: TGTGCCAGCAGCCAAGAATCCACTGAAGCTTTCTTT.

The table lists this clone with a count of one. The chain links TRBV19 to TRBJ1-4; D gene ambiguous. From germline, CDR1 is LNHDA and CDR2 SQIVND (reference sequence). Between the trimmed V and J ends, which lost 5 bases and 3 bases, there was a span of 19 bases. The CDR3 has 17 residues. CDR3 region: CASSLRVFYGANEKLFF. The CDR3 DNA reads TGTGCCAGTAGTCTGCGGGTCTTCTACGGGGCTAATGAAAAACTGTTTTTT. The full variable domain, its missing parts supplied by reference TRBV19 and TRBJ1-4, is DGGITQSPKYLFRKEGQNVTLSCEQNLNHDAMYWYRQDPGQGLRLIYYSQIVNDFQKGDIAEGYSVSREKKESFPLTVTSAQKNPTAFYLCASSLRVFYGANEKLFFGSGTQLSVL.

J is TRBJ1-6 and V is TRBV2; D not resolved. V lost 6 bases to trimming and J lost 10 bases, with 16 bases between them. Germline values: CDR1 SNHLY, CDR2 FYNNEI. The CDR3 consists of 14 residues. The chain's CDR3 is CASRPDGLGSPLHF. The DNA of the CDR3 is TGTGCCAGCAGACCGGACGGGTTAGGCTCACCCCTCCACTTT.

CDR3 loop: CASRLDRDRGRDSNQPQHF. Here the CDR3 DNA reads TGTGCAAGTCGCTTAGACCGGGACAGGGGGCGGGATAGCAATCAGCCCCAGCATTTT. V is TRBV12-2 and J is TRBJ1-5; the table's D call, TRBD1, has no DNA check behind it. TRBV12-2 is designated a pseudogene. The CDR3 has 19 amino acids.

The V call is TRBV2, the J call TRBJ2-5, with TRBD2 matching 7 bases. This CDR3 has 15 amino acids. Germline trimming cut 4 bases from V and 0 bases from J; bases unmatched to any gene: 5. CDR1 is SNHLY, CDR2 FYNNEI, per germline. As DNA, the CDR3 is TGTGCCAGCAGTGCCGCAGCGGGGTACCAAGAGACCCAGTACTTC. It is translated as CASSAAAGYQETQYF.

The J gene is TRBJ1-6, the V gene TRBV5-1, with D possibly matching TRBD1 (6 bases). Germline V gives CDR1 SGHRS, CDR2 YFSETQ. Trimming took 4 bases from V and 0 from J, leaving 8 bases between them. The length of the CDR3 is 15 residues. The CDR3 sequence is CASSQGSSYNSPLHF. The CDR3 DNA reads TGCGCCAGCAGCCAGGGGAGCTCCTATAATTCACCCCTCCACTTT.

The rearrangement uses TRBV3-1 (or the pseudogene TRBV3-2) and TRBJ2-5; TRBD2 matches at 10 bases. The J segment lost 0 bases and the V segment lost 4 bases, leaving 2 bases of the junction unmatched. Germline V lookup: CDR1 LGHDT, CDR2 YNNKEL (reference sequence). This CDR3 is 15 amino acids long. Here the CDR3 reads CASSLSGGNQETQYF. CDR3 nucleotide sequence: TGTGCCAGCAGCCTTAGCGGGGGGAACCAAGAGACCCAGTACTTC.